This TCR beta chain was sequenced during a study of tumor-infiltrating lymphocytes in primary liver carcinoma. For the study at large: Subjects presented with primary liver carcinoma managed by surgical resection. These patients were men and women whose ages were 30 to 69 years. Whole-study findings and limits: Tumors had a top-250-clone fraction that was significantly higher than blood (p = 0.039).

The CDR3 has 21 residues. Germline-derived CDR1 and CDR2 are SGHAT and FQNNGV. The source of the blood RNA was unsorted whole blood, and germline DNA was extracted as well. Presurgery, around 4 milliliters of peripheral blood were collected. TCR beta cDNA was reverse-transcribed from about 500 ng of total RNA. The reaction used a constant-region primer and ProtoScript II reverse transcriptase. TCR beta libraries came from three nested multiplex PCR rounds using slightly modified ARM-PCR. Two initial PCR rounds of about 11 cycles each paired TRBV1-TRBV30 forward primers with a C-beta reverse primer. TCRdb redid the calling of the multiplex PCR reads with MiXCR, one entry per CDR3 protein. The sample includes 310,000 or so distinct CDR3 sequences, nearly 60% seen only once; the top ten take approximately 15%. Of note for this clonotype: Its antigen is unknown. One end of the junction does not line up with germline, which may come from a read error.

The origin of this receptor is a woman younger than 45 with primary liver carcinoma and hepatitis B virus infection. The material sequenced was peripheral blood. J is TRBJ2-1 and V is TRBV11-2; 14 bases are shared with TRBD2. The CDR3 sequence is CPSSYTRVGLAGEDTKNEQFF. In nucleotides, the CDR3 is TGTCCCAGCAGCTATACCCGGGTGGGACTAGCGGGAGAGGACACGAAGAATGAGCAGTTCTTC.